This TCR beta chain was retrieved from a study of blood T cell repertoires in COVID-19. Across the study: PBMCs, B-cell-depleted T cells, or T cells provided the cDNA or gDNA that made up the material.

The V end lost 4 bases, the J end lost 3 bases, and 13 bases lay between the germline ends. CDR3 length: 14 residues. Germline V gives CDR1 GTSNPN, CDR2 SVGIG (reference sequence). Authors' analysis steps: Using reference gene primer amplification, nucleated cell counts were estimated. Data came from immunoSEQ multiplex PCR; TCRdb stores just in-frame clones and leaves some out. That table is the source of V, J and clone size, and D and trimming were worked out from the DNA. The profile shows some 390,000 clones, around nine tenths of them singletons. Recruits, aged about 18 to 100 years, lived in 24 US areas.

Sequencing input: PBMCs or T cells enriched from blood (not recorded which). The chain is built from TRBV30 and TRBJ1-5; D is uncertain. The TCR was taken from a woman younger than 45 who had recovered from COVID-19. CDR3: CAWTTDPYNQPQHF. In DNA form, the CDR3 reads TGTGCCTGGACTACAGACCCGTACAATCAGCCCCAGCATTTT.